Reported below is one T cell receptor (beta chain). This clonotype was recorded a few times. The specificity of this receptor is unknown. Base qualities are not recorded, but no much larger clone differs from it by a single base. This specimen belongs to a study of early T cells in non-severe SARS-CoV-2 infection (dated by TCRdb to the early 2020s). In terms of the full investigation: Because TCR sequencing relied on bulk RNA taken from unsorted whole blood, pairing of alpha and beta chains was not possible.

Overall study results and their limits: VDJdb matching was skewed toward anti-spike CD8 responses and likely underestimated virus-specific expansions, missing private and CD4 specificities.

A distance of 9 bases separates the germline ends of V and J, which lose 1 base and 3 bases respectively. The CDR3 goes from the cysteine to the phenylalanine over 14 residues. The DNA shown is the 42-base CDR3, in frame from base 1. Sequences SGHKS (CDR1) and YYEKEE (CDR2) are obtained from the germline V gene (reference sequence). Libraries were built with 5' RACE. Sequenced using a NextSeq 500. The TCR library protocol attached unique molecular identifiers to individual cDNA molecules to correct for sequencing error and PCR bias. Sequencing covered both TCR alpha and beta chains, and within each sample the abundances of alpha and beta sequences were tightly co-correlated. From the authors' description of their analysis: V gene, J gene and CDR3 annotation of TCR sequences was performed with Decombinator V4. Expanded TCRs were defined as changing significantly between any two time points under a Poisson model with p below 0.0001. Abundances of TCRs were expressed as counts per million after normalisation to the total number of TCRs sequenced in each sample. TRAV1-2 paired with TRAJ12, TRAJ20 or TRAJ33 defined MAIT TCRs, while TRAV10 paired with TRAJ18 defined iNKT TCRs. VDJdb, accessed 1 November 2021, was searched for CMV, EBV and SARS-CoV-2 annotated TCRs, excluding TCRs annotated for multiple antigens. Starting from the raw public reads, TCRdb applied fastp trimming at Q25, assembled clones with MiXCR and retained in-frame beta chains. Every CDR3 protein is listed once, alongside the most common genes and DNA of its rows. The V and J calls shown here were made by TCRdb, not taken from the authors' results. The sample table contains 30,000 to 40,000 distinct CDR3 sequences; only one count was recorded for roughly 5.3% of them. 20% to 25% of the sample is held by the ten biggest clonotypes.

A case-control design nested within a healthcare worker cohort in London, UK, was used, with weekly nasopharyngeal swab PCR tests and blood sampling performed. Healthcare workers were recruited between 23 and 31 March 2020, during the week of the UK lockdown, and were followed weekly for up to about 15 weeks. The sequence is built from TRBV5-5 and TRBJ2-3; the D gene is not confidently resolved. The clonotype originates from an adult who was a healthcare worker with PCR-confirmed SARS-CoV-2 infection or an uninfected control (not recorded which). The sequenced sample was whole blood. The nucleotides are TGTGCCAGCAGCTTGCTAGGGCGGACAGATACGCAGTATTTT. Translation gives CASSLLGRTDTQYF.